This TCR beta chain emerged from a study of blood T cell repertoires in COVID-19. At the level of the study: Sample material is recorded as cDNA or gDNA derived from T cells, B-cell-depleted T cells, or PBMCs.

Germline V gene sequence: CDR1 MNHNY, CDR2 SVGAGI (reference sequence). The CDR3 length is 14 residues. V dropped 6 bases and J dropped 6; count of bases not matched to a gene: 6. In the study's own analysis: Scientists estimated how many nucleated cells there were by amplifying reference gene primers. Repertoires were generated with immunoSEQ multiplex PCR, while TCRdb's copy carries only in-frame clones and drops some. The V and J calls and the clone size are those of that table, but D and trimming were determined from the DNA. The sample yields tens of thousands of clones, more than 80% seen once.

The genes are TRBV6-6 and TRBJ2-2, with TRBD1 matching over 8 bases. The clonotype was recovered from a woman aged 60-75 years with acute or convalescent COVID-19. Sequenced: peripheral blood. CDR3 amino acids: CASSGTGGAGELFF. The CDR3 region has the DNA TGTGCCAGCAGCGGGACAGGCGGAGCCGGGGAGCTGTTTTTT.